A selection of T cell receptor beta chains follows, all from one sample in a study of T-cell memory formation after mild COVID-19. Via MiXCR, TCRdb re-called the 5' RACE reads, giving one row per CDR3 protein. The data show fewer than 550,000 distinct CDR3 sequences, 20% seen once. What was sequenced was PBMCs or a T cell subset sorted from them (not recorded which). All receptors derive from an adult woman who had mild COVID-19 (a few samples of this study predate the infection). Cell type and time point are not known. The CDR3 runs from the conserved cysteine through the conserved F or W. D genes are given only for firm matches. Some rows have no size entry. The others give once, few or many, or a class for an expanded clone.

>TRBJ1-1|TRBD1|NA|TRBV12-3/TRBV12-4
CASSKSDRGFGNTEAFF
TGTGCCAGCAGTAAAAGTGACAGGGGATTTGGGAACACTGAAGCTTTCTTT
>TRBJ2-7|NA|NA|TRBV20-1
CSARDVARSYEQYF
TGCAGTGCTAGAGATGTCGCCAGGAGCTACGAGCAGTACTTC
>TRBJ1-5|NA|NA|TRBV20-1
CSVPGQPNQPQHF
TGCAGTGTACCCGGACAGCCCAATCAGCCCCAGCATTTT
>TRBJ1-2|NA|few|TRBV20-1
CSAKTRQDGYTF
TGCAGTGCAAAGACTAGGCAGGATGGCTACACCTTC
>TRBJ2-5|TRBD2|NA|TRBV5-4
CASSSELAGDGRETQYF
TGTGCCAGCAGCTCCGAACTAGCGGGGGACGGTAGAGAGACCCAGTACTTC
>TRBJ2-7|TRBD1|NA|TRBV12-3/TRBV12-4
CASSPQGLHSYEQYF
TGTGCCAGCAGTCCACAGGGGCTCCACTCCTACGAGCAGTACTTC
>TRBJ2-7|NA|few|TRBV24-1
CATSGSLRDEQYF
TGTGCCACCAGTGGGAGCCTTCGGGACGAGCAGTACTTC
>TRBJ2-3|NA|NA|TRBV7-8
CASSLSFTDTQYF
TGTGCCAGCAGCTTAAGCTTCACAGATACGCAGTATTTT
>TRBJ1-4|TRBD1|few|TRBV10-3
CAISEGGAAEKLFF
TGTGCCATCAGTGAAGGGGGCGCCGCGGAAAAACTGTTTTTT
>TRBJ1-2|TRBD1|once|TRBV24-1
CATSDPWTGDGYTF
TGTGCCACCAGTGATCCGTGGACAGGGGATGGCTACACCTTC
>TRBJ2-7|TRBD2|once|TRBV10-3
CAIGMSVSGGLEQYF
TGTGCCATCGGAATGTCGGTTAGCGGGGGCCTGGAGCAGTACTTC
>TRBJ1-1|TRBD1|many|TRBV3-1
CASSSLGTGGTEAFF
TGTGCCAGCAGCTCACTCGGGACAGGGGGCACTGAAGCTTTCTTT
>TRBJ1-5|TRBD1|few|TRBV12-3/TRBV12-4
CASSRQGKNQPQHF
TGTGCCAGCAGTCGACAGGGGAAAAATCAGCCCCAGCATTTT
>TRBJ2-2|NA|few|TRBV7-9
CASSFLEQSSRELFF
TGTGCCAGCAGCTTTTTAGAGCAGAGTTCCCGGGAGCTGTTTTTT
>TRBJ1-5|NA|NA|TRBV19
CASVDGRWSNQPQHF
TGTGCCAGTGTGGATGGGCGATGGAGCAATCAGCCCCAGCATTTT
>TRBJ2-1|NA|few|TRBV24-1
CATSDGQIGDEQFF
TGTGCCACCAGTGACGGGCAGATTGGCGATGAGCAGTTCTTC
>TRBJ2-5|NA|few|TRBV10-3
CAISGWDQETQYF
TGTGCCATCAGTGGTTGGGATCAAGAGACCCAGTACTTC
>TRBJ2-2|NA|few|TRBV6-2/TRBV6-3
CASSTSLYTGELFF
TGTGCCAGCAGCACTTCCCTCTACACCGGGGAGCTGTTTTTT
>TRBJ1-5|TRBD1|NA|TRBV5-1
CASSDGQGHQPQHF
TGCGCCAGCAGCGATGGACAGGGCCATCAGCCCCAGCATTTT
>TRBJ1-5|NA|NA|TRBV12-3/TRBV12-4
CASRGTGPSNQPQHF
TGTGCCAGCAGGGGCACAGGGCCTAGCAATCAGCCCCAGCATTTT
>TRBJ1-1|NA|NA|TRBV3-1
CASSKGGWEAFF
TGTGCCAGCTCGAAGGGGGGTTGGGAAGCTTTCTTT
>TRBJ1-1|TRBD1|NA|TRBV5-1
CASSSGPGQGVEAFF
TGCGCCAGCAGCTCTGGCCCTGGACAGGGGGTCGAAGCTTTCTTT
>TRBJ2-5|TRBD2|NA|TRBV3-1
CASSQGQRGAQETQYF
TGTGCCAGCAGCCAAGGGCAGCGGGGGGCCCAAGAGACCCAGTACTTC
>TRBJ1-2|NA|NA|TRBV2
CAMDRDNYGYTF
TGTGCCATGGACAGAGATAACTATGGCTACACCTTC
>TRBJ2-7|NA|NA|TRBV11-1
CASSLSTGTYEQYF
TGTGCCAGCAGCTTAAGCACAGGGACCTACGAGCAGTACTTC
>TRBJ2-1|NA|NA|TRBV6-2/TRBV6-3
CASRHSRESYNEQFF
TGTGCCAGCAGACACTCTAGGGAGTCCTACAATGAGCAGTTCTTC
>TRBJ2-7|NA|few|TRBV5-4
CASSLVTGDEQYF
TGTGCCAGCAGCTTGGTAACGGGAGACGAGCAGTACTTC
>TRBJ1-5|NA|few|TRBV12-3/TRBV12-4
CASSFLGQPQHF
TGTGCCAGCAGCTTCCTTGGTCAGCCCCAGCATTTT
>TRBJ2-1|TRBD2|NA|TRBV10-3
CAISKSGGLAYNEQFF
TGTGCCATCAGTAAGTCCGGGGGACTAGCCTACAATGAGCAGTTCTTC
>TRBJ2-5|NA|few|TRBV7-9
CASSLTGSETQYF
TGTGCCAGCAGCTTAACAGGGAGTGAGACCCAGTACTTC
>TRBJ1-5|NA|NA|TRBV24-1
CATSDTSGLPNQPQHF
TGTGCCACCAGTGACACATCAGGGTTGCCCAATCAGCCCCAGCATTTT
>TRBJ2-1|NA|few|TRBV20-1
CSARRASYNEQFF
TGCAGTGCTAGACGGGCCTCCTACAATGAGCAGTTCTTC
>TRBJ2-5|TRBD2|few|TRBV7-9
CASSLYLAGVGWETQYF
TGTGCCAGCAGCTTATATCTAGCGGGAGTAGGCTGGGAGACCCAGTACTTC
>TRBJ2-7|NA|NA|TRBV6-2/TRBV6-3
CASSKRRAEQYF
TGTGCCAGCAGTAAAAGGAGGGCCGAGCAGTACTTC
>TRBJ1-2|NA|NA|TRBV7-8
CASSGKGHIANYGYTF
TGTGCCAGCAGCGGAAAGGGACATATAGCTAACTATGGCTACACCTTC
>TRBJ2-7|NA|NA|TRBV4-1
CASSQVRDITYEQYF
TGCGCCAGCAGCCAAGTACGGGACATCACCTACGAGCAGTACTTC
>TRBJ2-3|NA|NA|TRBV6-2/TRBV6-3
CASSYSESRMQYF
TGTGCCAGCAGTTACTCTGAGTCAAGGATGCAGTATTTT
>TRBJ2-3|NA|few|TRBV7-2
CASSSYVDTQYF
TGTGCCAGCAGCTCCTATGTAGATACGCAGTATTTT
>TRBJ1-1|TRBD1|many|TRBV9
CASSARTGLDSAFF
TGTGCCAGCAGCGCCCGGACAGGACTCGACTCAGCTTTCTTT
>TRBJ2-7|TRBD2|few|TRBV7-2
CASSPPGLAGGLYEQYF
TGTGCCAGCAGCCCCCCGGGACTAGCGGGGGGACTCTACGAGCAGTACTTC
>TRBJ1-1|NA|NA|TRBV10-3
CAISEGVVTEAFF
TGTGCCATCAGTGAGGGGGTGGTAACTGAAGCTTTCTTT
>TRBJ1-1|TRBD1|NA|TRBV30
CAWSADRGWTEAFF
TGTGCCTGGAGTGCCGACAGGGGTTGGACTGAAGCTTTCTTT
>TRBJ1-5|NA|few|TRBV6-2/TRBV6-3
CASKANLNQPQHF
TGTGCCAGCAAAGCGAATCTCAATCAGCCCCAGCATTTT
>TRBJ2-1|NA|few|TRBV12-3/TRBV12-4
CASTSGNEQFF
TGTGCCAGCACATCGGGAAATGAGCAGTTCTTC
>TRBJ2-7|TRBD2|NA|TRBV6-2/TRBV6-3
CASSYSGTSAYEQYF
TGTGCCAGCAGTTACTCCGGGACTAGCGCCTACGAGCAGTACTTC
>TRBJ1-1|NA|NA|TRBV30
CAWSPGGVSTFF
TGTGCCTGGAGTCCGGGGGGGGTAAGCACTTTCTTT
>TRBJ2-2|NA|many|TRBV7-9
CASSFPTGELFF
TGTGCCAGCAGCTTTCCCACCGGGGAGCTGTTTTTT
>TRBJ2-7|NA|NA|TRBV16
CASSQGSGSANRQYF
TGTGCCAGCAGCCAAGGGTCGGGTAGCGCGAATAGGCAGTACTTC
>TRBJ2-2|TRBD1|few|TRBV6-5
CASTGTGGLNTGELFF
TGTGCCAGCACCGGGACAGGGGGCTTGAACACCGGGGAGCTGTTTTTT
>TRBJ1-2|NA|few|TRBV5-1
CASSFSGNANYGYTF
TGCGCCAGCAGCTTTAGTGGGAACGCTAACTATGGCTACACCTTC
>TRBJ2-7|TRBD1|NA|TRBV11-1
CASSWGTGGFYEQYF
TGTGCCAGCAGCTGGGGGACAGGGGGCTTCTACGAGCAGTACTTC
>TRBJ2-3|TRBD1|few|TRBV5-5
CASSPEFVAGGLTDTQYF
TGTGCCAGCAGCCCGGAATTCGTGGCAGGGGGCTTGACAGATACGCAGTATTTT
>TRBJ2-7|NA|NA|TRBV5-1
CASSFEGSYEQYF
TGCGCCAGCAGCTTTGAGGGATCCTACGAGCAGTACTTC